This entry lists 25 T cell receptor beta chains sequenced from one sample in a study of T cell clonality in common variable immunodeficiency (dated by TCRdb to about 2015). Library generation was performed with the immunoSEQ multiplex PCR assay. Not all clones reach the TCRdb copy of this immuneACCESS table, which keeps in-frame sequences only. Checked studies attribute under half of the gap to unresolved V genes and leave the rest unexplained. For this sample, approximately 50,000 clones are listed, none of them singletons. The ten largest clones capture over 0.8% of the sample. The sample comprised peripheral blood mononuclear cells. These receptors all stem from a person aged 18-70 years in good health.

In this sample, this clone turned up many times. The CDR3 is cut off 3 residues early in the read; its end comes from the germline J gene. The chain couples TRBV5-4 to TRBJ2-3; 8 bases are a match to TRBD2. Trimming cost V 3 bases and J 5 bases; bases outside gene matches: 11. This CDR3 region has 16 residues. Per germline, CDR1 SGHNT and CDR2 YYREEE (reference sequence). The CDR3 bases that were read are TGTGCCAGCAGCTGGCGACTAGCGCCAGAAGTAGATACG. Its translation: CASSWRLAPEVDT. From start to end, the CDR3 is CASSWRLAPEVDTQYF.

Only a few counts were recorded for this clone. A read error may explain this, as a much larger clone is one base away. The sequenced fragment ends 3 residues before the CDR3 boundary, so the rest is inferred from the germline J gene. J is TRBJ2-3 and V is TRBV6-1; 7 nucleotides match TRBD2. From germline, CDR1 is MNHNS and CDR2 SASEGT. CDR3 length: 13 residues. The DNA read from the CDR3 is TGTGCCAGCAGTGAGGGGGGAGGGCAGCCG. Residues: CASSEGGGQP. The whole CDR3 protein reads CASSEGGGQPQYF.

This clone was seen repeatedly, ten times or more. The read ends 3 residues shy of where the CDR3 ends; the end is completed using the germline J gene. The rearrangement joins TRBV30 to TRBJ1-2; TRBD1 matches at 8 bases. V was pared by 2 bases and J by 7 bases, with 3 bases of the junction left unmatched. The germline CDR1 and CDR2 sequences are GTSNPN and SVGIG (reference sequence). The CDR3 consists of 12 residues. CDR3 residues: CAWSYRGFGYTF. The sequenced CDR3 bases are TGTGCCTGGAGTTACAGGGGGTTTGGC.

This clone was seen many times. Coverage ceases 3 residues before the CDR3 finishes, and the germline J gene fills in the end. V usage is TRBV5-1 and J usage is TRBJ1-1; 10 bases align to TRBD1. This CDR3 has 15 amino acids. Germline CDR1 SGHRS, CDR2 YFSETQ. V lost 0 bases, J lost 4 bases, and 3 bases stayed unmatched. The CDR3 region is CASSLGTGGSTEAFF. The sequenced part of the CDR3 DNA is TGCGCCAGCAGCTTGGGGACAGGGGGGTCCACTGAA. The entire variable domain, with the rest obtained from reference TRBV5-1 and TRBJ1-1, is as follows: KAGVTQTPRYLIKTRGQQVTLSCSPISGHRSVSWYQQTPGQGLQFLFEYFSETQRNKGNFPGRFSGRQFSNSRSEMNVSTLELGDSALYLCASSLGTGGSTEAFFGQGTRLTVV.

This clone was detected ten times or more. The observed sequence ends 3 residues before the CDR3 terminus, with the missing tail filled in from the germline J gene. The J gene is TRBJ1-1, the V gene TRBV18; no firm D call. The CDR3 sequence is 14 residues long. Germline V gene data show CDR1 as KGHSH and CDR2 as LQKENI. The CDR3 region is CASRSHLFMREAFF. The sequenced CDR3 bases are TGTGCCAGCAGATCACATCTGTTTATGAGGGAA.

This clone was recorded at least ten times. The read terminates 3 residues ahead of where the CDR3 ends, so the germline J gene completes it. The rearrangement joins TRBV9 to TRBJ2-3, with 9 nucleotides matching TRBD1. From germline, CDR1 is SGDLS and CDR2 YYNGEE. V lost 3 bases to trimming and J lost 3 bases; unmatched junction nucleotides: 5. The CDR3 consists of 15 residues. The CDR3 here is CASSATGGRTDTQYF. The part of the CDR3 DNA that was read is TGTGCCAGCAGCGCTACAGGGGGCAGGACAGATACG.

This clone appeared many times. The CDR3 end falls 3 residues outside the read, so it is completed with the germline J gene. The chain employs TRBV20-1 and TRBJ2-2; weak D call: TRBD1 (6 bases). The CDR3 length is 13 residues. Germline assignment: CDR1 DFQATT and CDR2 SNEGSKA (reference sequence). The CDR3 is CSARTGYNSPLFF. The sequenced CDR3 bases are TGCAGTGCTAGGACAGGCTACAATTCACCG.

Ten or more counts support this clone. The sequenced fragment ends 3 residues before the CDR3 boundary, so the rest is inferred from the germline J gene. V usage is TRBV5-5 and J usage is TRBJ2-7; 7 positions match TRBD2. The CDR3 extends over 15 amino acids. Germline-derived CDR1 and CDR2 are SGHKS and YYEKEE (reference sequence). J was trimmed by 4 bases and V by 0 bases; bases with no gene match: 7. CDR3 DNA, as far as it was read: TGTGCCAGCAGCTTGGTCGGGGGGTCGGGGTACGAG. It encodes CASSLVGGSGYE. The whole CDR3 region reads CASSLVGGSGYEQYF.

This clone was detected many times. With the read ending 3 residues before the CDR3 end, the germline J gene is used to fill in that end. This rearrangement joins TRBV7-9 to TRBJ1-2; TRBD1 might be the D (5 bases). This CDR3 has 15 amino acids. The germline gives CDR1 SEHNR, CDR2 FQNEAQ (reference sequence). CDR3 protein: CASSSGGSGIGGYTF. The CDR3 DNA, read in part, is TGTGCCAGCAGCTCGGGGGGGTCAGGGATCGGCGGC.

At least ten counts were recorded for this clone. The CDR3 extends 3 residues past the end of the read, so its final part is completed from the germline J gene. The chain links TRBV19 to TRBJ2-1; tentatively, D is TRBD2 (7 bases). Germline V gene lookup returns CDR1 LNHDA and CDR2 SQIVND (reference sequence). This CDR3 is built from 14 residues. Trimming shortened V by 5 bases and J by 7 bases, and 15 bases separated the two germline ends. CDR3 DNA, as far as it was read: TGTGCCAGTAGTCTCCGGGGGGCTCAGAATGAG. As protein: CASSLRGAQNE. The whole CDR3 protein is CASSLRGAQNEQFF.

This clone was counted many times. The read halts 3 residues ahead of the CDR3 end, with the missing end drawn from the germline J gene. The V and J genes are TRBV11-2 and TRBJ2-3, with D hard to call. The ends were cut back, 1 base at V and 5 bases at J, with 4 bases in the middle. The CDR3 totals 12 residues. Germline V CDR1 and CDR2: SGHAT, FQNNGV. CDR3 region: CASSLAGDTQYF. CDR3 DNA, as far as it was read: TGTGCCAGCAGCTTAGCCGGAGATACG.

In its sample, this clone was seen many times. One end of the junction does not line up with germline, which may come from a read error. The CDR3 end is not reached by the read, which stops 3 residues before it; the germline J gene fills it in. Other DNA sequences in this sample translate to the same CDR3. The chain has TRBV7-2 and TRBJ1-3; unclear D gene. CDR1 is SGHTA and CDR2 is FQGNSA in the germline V gene. This CDR3 is 13 amino acids long. Here the CDR3 reads CASSLAAGNTIYF. Incomplete CDR3 DNA: TGTGCCAGCAGCTTAGCGGCAGGAAACACA.

Points on this clone: The read finishes 3 residues shy of the CDR3 end, and the germline J gene is used to complete it. The genes are TRBV11-2 and TRBJ1-4; 8 positions agree with TRBD1. The junction had 5 bases not matched to a gene; V was cut back by 3 bases and J by 8 bases. The CDR3 runs to 14 residues. Germline V gene lookup returns CDR1 SGHAT and CDR2 FQNNGV. CDR3 DNA, as far as it was read: TGTGCCAGCAGCTTGGTGACAGGGGTCGAAAAA. This codes for CASSLVTGVEK. The entire CDR3 protein reads CASSLVTGVEKLFF.

This clone was found many times. Sequencing ends 3 residues short of the CDR3 end; the germline J gene provides the rest. V gene TRBV11-2 combines with J gene TRBJ2-1; D is undetermined. CDR1 and CDR2 (germline): SGHAT, FQNNGV. This CDR3 has 13 residues. The germline V and J ends were trimmed by 0 bases and 9 bases, with 9 bases remaining between them. The sequenced part of the CDR3 DNA is TGTGCCAGCAGCTTAGATCTCGCGGTTGAG. Protein product: CASSLDLAVE. The entire CDR3 is CASSLDLAVEQFF.

In this sample, this clone turned up many times. Coverage ceases 3 residues before the CDR3 finishes, and the germline J gene fills in the end. The chain joins TRBV30 to TRBJ1-4, with D maybe TRBD1 (5 bases). The V gene's germline CDR1 is GTSNPN and CDR2 SVGIG (reference sequence). The CDR3 contains 14 residues. Trimming cost V 3 bases and J 6 bases, with 14 bases left between them. The DNA read from the CDR3 is TGTGCCTGGAGCGCCCTGCGGGGGGATGAAAAA. It is translated as CAWSALRGDEK. The entire CDR3 protein is CAWSALRGDEKLFF.

This clone was seen many times. Sequencing ends 3 residues short of the CDR3 end; the germline J gene provides the rest. The chain is built from TRBV19 and TRBJ1-1; TRBD1 agrees at 8 bases. Germline lookup yields CDR1 LNHDA and CDR2 SQIVND (reference sequence). V lost 3 bases and J lost 7; bases outside the gene matches: 7. The CDR3 length is 14 residues. CDR3 DNA, as far as it was read: TGTGCCAGTAGTATCAGACAGGGGAGCGGTGAA. Its translation is CASSIRQGSGE. The CDR3, in full, reads CASSIRQGSGEAFF.

This clone was seen at least ten times. From the germline J gene comes the end of the CDR3, since the read stops 3 residues before it. The chain carries TRBV6-2 or TRBV6-3 and TRBJ1-4; 8 bases agree with TRBD1. With V trimmed by 6 bases and J by 5 bases, 8 bases remained unmatched. The CDR3 totals 15 residues. Germline assignment: CDR1 MNHEY and CDR2 SVGEGT. The covered CDR3 bases are TGTGCCAGCAGCCTCACCGGACAGGGAAATGAAAAA. Translated, it gives CASSLTGQGNEK. The entire CDR3 protein is CASSLTGQGNEKLFF.

This clone was detected many times. Read data end 3 residues before the CDR3 end; the end is taken from the germline J gene. The chain joins TRBV5-6 to TRBJ1-1; TRBD1 is a possible D gene (5 bases). The CDR3 runs to 13 residues. The V end lost 4 bases, the J end lost 6 bases, and 13 bases lay between the germline ends. Germline CDR1 is SGHDT and CDR2 is YYEEEE. CDR3 sequence: CASSVMGGAEAFF. The sequenced part of the CDR3 DNA is TGTGCCAGCAGCGTAATGGGGGGAGCTGAA.

This clone was seen ten or more times. With the read ending 3 residues before the CDR3 end, the germline J gene is used to fill in that end. V and J are TRBV5-1 and TRBJ1-1; possibly TRBD1 for D (6 bases). The CDR3 runs to 15 residues. The V and J ends lost 2 bases and 0 bases respectively, with 11 bases between them. CDR1 SGHRS and CDR2 YFSETQ come from the germline V gene. The CDR3 protein is CASSLQGGMNTEAFF. The CDR3 bases that were read are TGCGCCAGCAGCTTACAGGGTGGGATGAACACTGAA.

This clone was counted ten times or more. The read gets to within 3 residues of the CDR3 end, and the germline J gene fills in the rest. The chain employs TRBV10-2 and TRBJ2-2, with D possibly TRBD2 on 6 matching bases. The CDR3 loop spans 15 amino acids. The ends were cut back, 2 bases at V and 2 bases at J, with 9 bases in the middle. Germline lookup yields CDR1 WSHSY and CDR2 SAAADI. CDR3 DNA (partial): TGCGCCAGCAGTGAGGCGGGACTTAACACCGGGGAG. Encoded protein: CASSEAGLNTGE. The complete CDR3 reads CASSEAGLNTGELFF.

The table lists this clone with a few counts. One base away lies a much larger clone, so this may be a sequencing read error. The CDR3: CASSVIRTSGRGGSETYTF. The sequenced part of the CDR3 DNA is TGTGCCAGCAGTGTAATACGGACTAGCGGGAGAGGAGGATCCGAGACC. The chain recombines TRBV2 with TRBJ1-2; D gene ambiguous. Read sequence stops 3 residues before the CDR3 end, and the germline J gene provides the missing end. There are 19 residues in the CDR3. Germline CDR1 reads SNHLY; CDR2 reads FYNNEI.

In this sample, this clone turned up many times. The read finishes 3 residues shy of the CDR3 end, and the germline J gene is used to complete it. The genes are TRBV7-2 and TRBJ2-2, with no clear D. Trimming removed 2 bases at V and 2 bases at J, with 9 bases between. The germline gives CDR1 SGHTA, CDR2 FQGNSA. The CDR3 length is 15 residues. The CDR3: CASSLFWLNTGELFF. CDR3 DNA (partial): TGTGCCAGCAGCTTATTTTGGCTTAACACCGGGGAG.

This clone was detected many times. The read stops 3 residues short of the end of the CDR3; the missing end is completed from the germline J gene. The chain employs TRBV6-4 and TRBJ2-2; TRBD1 agrees at 8 bases. The CDR3 runs 15 residues. J was trimmed by 4 bases and V by 5 bases; bases with no gene match: 6. CDR1 is MRHNA, CDR2 SNTAGT, per germline. CDR3 protein: CASSRDRSSTGELFF. CDR3 DNA, as far as it was read: TGTGCCAGCAGTCGGGACAGGAGTAGCACCGGGGAG.

This clone has at least ten counts. The read gets to within 3 residues of the CDR3 end, and the germline J gene fills in the rest. The chain uses TRBV7-3 and TRBJ1-1; 9 bases fit TRBD1. CDR1 is SGHTA, CDR2 FQGTGA, per germline. The CDR3 is 13 amino acids. Incomplete CDR3 DNA: TGTGCCAGCAGCTCGAACGACAGGGGGAAG. Translated, it gives CASSSNDRGK. The entire CDR3 sequence reads CASSSNDRGKAFF.

This clone was seen ten or more times. The read gets to within 3 residues of the CDR3 end, and the germline J gene fills in the rest. This chain links TRBV18 with TRBJ2-7; D possibly matches TRBD1 or TRBD2 (5 bases each). The V gene's germline CDR1 is KGHSH and CDR2 LQKENI. The CDR3 sequence is 14 residues long. With 3 bases removed from V and 4 bases from J, the gap between germline ends came to 13 bases. CDR3 bases read: TGTGCCAGCTCACCTAGTAGGGGAGTTTACGAG. Amino acid sequence: CASSPSRGVYE. The full CDR3 protein is CASSPSRGVYEQYF.